This T cell receptor beta chain was observed in a study of T cells in Graves' hyperthyroidism and ophthalmopathy. CDR3 length: 15 residues. Germline CDR1 and CDR2: MNHEY and SMNVEV (reference sequence). A word on this clonotype: At one end the junction does not follow the germline gene, possibly because of a read error.

Amplification of TCR beta CDR3 regions used RNA as the template. Carried out on the TCR CDR3, a first-round RT-PCR used the HTBI primer set. Via MiXCR, TCRdb re-called the multiplex PCR reads, giving one row per CDR3 protein. The repertoire holds a few hundred thousand distinct CDR3 sequences, with roughly 18% as singletons. The origin of this receptor is a woman aged 18-30 years with Graves' ophthalmopathy. The V gene is TRBV27, the J gene TRBJ2-7, with 12 positions matching TRBD1. The sequenced sample consisted of blood. CDR3 in amino acids: CASSSLGTGGYERYF. The CDR3 region has the DNA TGTGCCAGCAGTTCCCTAGGGACAGGGGGCTACGAGCGGTACTTC.